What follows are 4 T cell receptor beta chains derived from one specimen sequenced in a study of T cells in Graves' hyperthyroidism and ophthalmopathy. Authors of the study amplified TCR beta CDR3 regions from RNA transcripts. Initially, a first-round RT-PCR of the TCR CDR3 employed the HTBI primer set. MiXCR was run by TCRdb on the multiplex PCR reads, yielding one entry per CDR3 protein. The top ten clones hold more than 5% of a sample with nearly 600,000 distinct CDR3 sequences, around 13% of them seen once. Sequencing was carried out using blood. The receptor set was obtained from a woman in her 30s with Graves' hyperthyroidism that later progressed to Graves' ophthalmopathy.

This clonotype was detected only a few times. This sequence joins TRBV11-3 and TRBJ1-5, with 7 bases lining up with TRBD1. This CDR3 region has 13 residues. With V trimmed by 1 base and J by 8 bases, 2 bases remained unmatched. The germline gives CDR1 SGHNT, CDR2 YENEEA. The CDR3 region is CASSLAQGEPQHF. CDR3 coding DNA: TGTGCCAGCAGCTTAGCCCAGGGGGAGCCCCAGCATTTT.

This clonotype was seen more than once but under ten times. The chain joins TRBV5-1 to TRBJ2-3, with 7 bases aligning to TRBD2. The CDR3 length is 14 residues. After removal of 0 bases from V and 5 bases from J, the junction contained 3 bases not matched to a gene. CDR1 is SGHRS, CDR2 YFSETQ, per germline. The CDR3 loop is CASSLAVAGDTQYF. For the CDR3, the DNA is TGCGCCAGCAGCTTGGCGGTAGCGGGAGATACGCAGTATTTT.

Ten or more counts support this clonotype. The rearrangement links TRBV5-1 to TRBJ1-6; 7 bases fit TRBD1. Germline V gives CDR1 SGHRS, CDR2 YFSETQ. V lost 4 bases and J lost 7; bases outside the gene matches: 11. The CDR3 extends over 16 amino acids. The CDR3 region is CASSIAAGTVNSPLHF. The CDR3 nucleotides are TGCGCCAGCAGCATAGCAGCCGGGACAGTCAATTCACCCCTCCACTTT.

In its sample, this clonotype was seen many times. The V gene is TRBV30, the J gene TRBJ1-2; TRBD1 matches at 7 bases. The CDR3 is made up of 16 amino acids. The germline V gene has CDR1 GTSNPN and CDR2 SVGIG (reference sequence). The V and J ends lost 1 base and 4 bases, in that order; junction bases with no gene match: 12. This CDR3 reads CAWSEPDRAPLYGYTF. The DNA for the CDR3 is TGTGCCTGGAGTGAACCCGACAGGGCCCCTCTCTATGGCTACACCTTC.